These 2 T cell receptor beta chains were all obtained from the same sample, sequenced in a study of blood T cell repertoires in COVID-19. Method: immunoSEQ multiplex PCR; TCRdb's copy keeps in-frame clones and lacks some. The sample consists of some 110,000 clones, about 83% of them appearing once. Source material: peripheral blood. These receptors all come from a man between 70 and 80 years old with acute or convalescent COVID-19.

The chain joins TRBV5-1 to TRBJ2-7, with D possibly matching TRBD1 (6 bases). Germline lookup yields CDR1 SGHRS and CDR2 YFSETQ. Trimming took off 9 bases at V and 6 bases at J, with 16 bases between the two ends. The CDR3 spans 12 residues. CDR3 DNA sequence: TGCGCCACCTCCCCCTGGGGGCGCGAGCAGTACTTC. It specifies CATSPWGREQYF.

The chain combines TRBV29-1 with TRBJ2-7; a weak D match, TRBD1 (6 bases). Looked up from germline, CDR1 is SQVTM and CDR2 is ANQGSEA. The CDR3 runs 13 residues. The V end lost 2 bases, the J end lost 2 bases, and 10 bases lay between the germline ends. Here the CDR3 DNA reads TGCAGCGTTGAATCAGGGGAAGCCTACGAGCAGTACTTC. It encodes CSVESGEAYEQYF.